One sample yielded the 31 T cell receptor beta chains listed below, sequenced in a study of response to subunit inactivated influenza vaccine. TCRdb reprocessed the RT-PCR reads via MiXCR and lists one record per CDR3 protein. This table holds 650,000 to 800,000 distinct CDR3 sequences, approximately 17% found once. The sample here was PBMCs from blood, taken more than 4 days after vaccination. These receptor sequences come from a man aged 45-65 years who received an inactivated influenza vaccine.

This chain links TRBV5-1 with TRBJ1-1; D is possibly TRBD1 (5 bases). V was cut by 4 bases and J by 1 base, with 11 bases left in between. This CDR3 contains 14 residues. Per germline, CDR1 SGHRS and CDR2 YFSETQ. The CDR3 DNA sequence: TGCGCCAGCAGCCCCGACAGATCGAACACTGAAGCTTTCTTT. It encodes CASSPDRSNTEAFF.

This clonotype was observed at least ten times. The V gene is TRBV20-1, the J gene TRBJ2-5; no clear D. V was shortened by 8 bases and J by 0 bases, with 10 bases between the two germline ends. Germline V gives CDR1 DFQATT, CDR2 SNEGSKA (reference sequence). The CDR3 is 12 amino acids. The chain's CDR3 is CSPTSNQETQYF. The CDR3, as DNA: TGCAGTCCCACATCCAACCAAGAGACCCAGTACTTC.

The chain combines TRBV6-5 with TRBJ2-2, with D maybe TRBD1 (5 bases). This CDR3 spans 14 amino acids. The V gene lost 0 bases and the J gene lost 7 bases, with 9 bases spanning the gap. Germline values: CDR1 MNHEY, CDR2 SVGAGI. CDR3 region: CASSYSAGNGELFF. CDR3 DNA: TGTGCCAGCAGTTACTCGGCAGGGAACGGGGAGCTGTTTTTT.

CDR3 DNA sequence: TGTGCCAGCAGTAGGGGACTAGCGGGAGGAGACGAGACCCAGTACTTC. Protein: CASSRGLAGGDETQYF. This chain links TRBV12-3 or TRBV12-4 with TRBJ2-5, with 15 bases that match TRBD2. This CDR3 contains 16 residues. Losses at the gene ends were 5 bases for V and 5 bases for J; bases not matched to a gene: 6.

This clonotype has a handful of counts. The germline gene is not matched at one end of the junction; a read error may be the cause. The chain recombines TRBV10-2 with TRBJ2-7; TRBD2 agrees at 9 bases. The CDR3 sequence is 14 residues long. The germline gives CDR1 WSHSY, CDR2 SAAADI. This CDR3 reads CASSEPSSGGFSNF. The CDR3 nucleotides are TGCGCCAGCAGTGAGCCCTCGAGCGGGGGGTTTTCGAACTTC.

The CDR3 loop reads CASSQTVGEAFF. As DNA, the CDR3 is TGTGCCAGCAGCCAGACAGTAGGTGAAGCTTTCTTT. The V call is TRBV12-3 or TRBV12-4, the J call TRBJ1-1; D possibly corresponds to TRBD1 (5 bases). The CDR3 is 12 residues long. V was shortened by 6 bases and J by 7 bases, with 12 bases between the two germline ends.

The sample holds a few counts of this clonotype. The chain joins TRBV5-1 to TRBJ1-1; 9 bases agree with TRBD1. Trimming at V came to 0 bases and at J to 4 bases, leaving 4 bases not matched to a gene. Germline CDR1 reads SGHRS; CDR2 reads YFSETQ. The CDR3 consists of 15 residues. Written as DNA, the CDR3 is TGCGCCAGCAGCTTGGAGGGACAGGGACGCACTGAAGCTTTCTTT. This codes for CASSLEGQGRTEAFF.

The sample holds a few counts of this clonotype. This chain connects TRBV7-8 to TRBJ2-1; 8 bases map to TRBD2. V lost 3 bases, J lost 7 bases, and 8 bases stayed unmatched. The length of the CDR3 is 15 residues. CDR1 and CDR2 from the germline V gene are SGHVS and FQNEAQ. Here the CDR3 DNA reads TGTGCCAGCAGCTTCCAACTAGCGGAGCTGAATGAGCAGTTCTTC. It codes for CASSFQLAELNEQFF.

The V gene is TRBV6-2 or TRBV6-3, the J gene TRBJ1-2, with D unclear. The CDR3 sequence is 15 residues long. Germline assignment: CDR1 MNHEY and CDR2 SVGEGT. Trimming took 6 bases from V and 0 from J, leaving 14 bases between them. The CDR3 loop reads CASSSPTGANYGYTF. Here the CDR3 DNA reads TGTGCCAGCAGCTCACCAACCGGGGCTAACTATGGCTACACCTTC.

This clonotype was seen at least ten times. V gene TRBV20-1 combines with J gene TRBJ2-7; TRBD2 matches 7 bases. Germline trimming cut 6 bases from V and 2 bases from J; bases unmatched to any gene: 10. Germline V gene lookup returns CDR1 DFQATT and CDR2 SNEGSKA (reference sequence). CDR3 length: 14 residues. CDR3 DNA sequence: TGCAGTGCCGCACTACTAGCGTCCCCCTACGAGCAGTACTTC. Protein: CSAALLASPYEQYF.

The CDR3 DNA is TGTGCCAGCAGCTTAGATGGGGAATTCACAGATACGCAGTATTTT. Translated: CASSLDGEFTDTQYF. The chain recombines TRBV7-9 with TRBJ2-3; D not resolved. The V end was cut by 1 base, the J end by 2 bases, with 10 bases between. Germline V lookup: CDR1 SEHNR, CDR2 FQNEAQ (reference sequence). The CDR3 covers 15 residues.

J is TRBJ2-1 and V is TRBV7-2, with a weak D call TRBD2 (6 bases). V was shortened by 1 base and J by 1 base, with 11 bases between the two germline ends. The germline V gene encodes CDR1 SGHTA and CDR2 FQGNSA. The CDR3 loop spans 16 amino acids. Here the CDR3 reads CASSLDVSGSYNEQFF. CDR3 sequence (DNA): TGTGCCAGCAGCTTAGACGTTAGCGGATCCTACAATGAGCAGTTCTTC.

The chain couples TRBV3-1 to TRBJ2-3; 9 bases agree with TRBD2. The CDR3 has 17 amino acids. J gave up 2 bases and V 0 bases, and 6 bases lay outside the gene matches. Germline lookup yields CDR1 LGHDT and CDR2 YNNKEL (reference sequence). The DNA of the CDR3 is TGTGCCAGCAGCCAAGAGAGGGTAGCGGGGGCCACAGATACGCAGTATTTT. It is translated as CASSQERVAGATDTQYF.

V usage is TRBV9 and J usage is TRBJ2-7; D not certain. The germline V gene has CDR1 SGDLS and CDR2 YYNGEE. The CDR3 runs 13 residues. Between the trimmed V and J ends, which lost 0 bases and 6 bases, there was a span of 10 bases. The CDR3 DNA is TGTGCCAGCAGCGTAGCTACCTTTGGCGAGCAGTACTTC. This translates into CASSVATFGEQYF.

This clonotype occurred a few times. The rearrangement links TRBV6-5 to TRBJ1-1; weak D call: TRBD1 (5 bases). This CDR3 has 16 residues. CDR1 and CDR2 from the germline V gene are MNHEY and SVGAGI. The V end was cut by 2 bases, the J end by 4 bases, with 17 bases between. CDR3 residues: CASSYNSGTRITEAFF. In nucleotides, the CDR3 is TGTGCCAGCAGTTACAATAGCGGGACTAGAATCACTGAAGCTTTCTTT.

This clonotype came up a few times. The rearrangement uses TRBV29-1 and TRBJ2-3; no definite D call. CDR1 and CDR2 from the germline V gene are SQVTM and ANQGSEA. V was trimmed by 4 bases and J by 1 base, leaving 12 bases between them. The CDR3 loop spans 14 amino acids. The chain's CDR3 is CSVGVTPGTDTQYF. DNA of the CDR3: TGCAGCGTTGGAGTGACCCCTGGCACAGATACGCAGTATTTT.

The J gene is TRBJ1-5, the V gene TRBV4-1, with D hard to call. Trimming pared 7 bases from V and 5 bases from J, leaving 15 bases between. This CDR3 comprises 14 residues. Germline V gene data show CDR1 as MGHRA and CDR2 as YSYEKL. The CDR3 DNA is TGCGCCAGCAACCCAGACAATGTGGATCAGCCCCAGCATTTT. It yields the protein CASNPDNVDQPQHF.

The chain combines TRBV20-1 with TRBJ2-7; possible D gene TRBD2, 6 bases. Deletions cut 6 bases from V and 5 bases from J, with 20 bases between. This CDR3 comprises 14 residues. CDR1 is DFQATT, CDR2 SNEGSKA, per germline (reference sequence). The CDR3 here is CSARGTSRVHEQYF. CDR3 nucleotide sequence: TGCAGTGCCCGCGGGACTTCCAGGGTCCACGAGCAGTACTTC.

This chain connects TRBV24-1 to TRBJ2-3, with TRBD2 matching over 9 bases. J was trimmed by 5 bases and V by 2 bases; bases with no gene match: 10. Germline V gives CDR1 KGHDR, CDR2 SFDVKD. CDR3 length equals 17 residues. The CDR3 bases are TGTGCCACCAGTGATTCCCTTCGCGGGAGGGCCGGAGATACGCAGTATTTT. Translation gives CATSDSLRGRAGDTQYF.

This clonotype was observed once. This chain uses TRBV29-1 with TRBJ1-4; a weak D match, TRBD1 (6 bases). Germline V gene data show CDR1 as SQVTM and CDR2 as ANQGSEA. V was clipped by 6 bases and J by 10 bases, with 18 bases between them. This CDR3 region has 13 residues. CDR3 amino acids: CSVDLRGIGKLFF. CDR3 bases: TGCAGCGTCGACCTCAGGGGAATCGGAAAACTGTTTTTT.

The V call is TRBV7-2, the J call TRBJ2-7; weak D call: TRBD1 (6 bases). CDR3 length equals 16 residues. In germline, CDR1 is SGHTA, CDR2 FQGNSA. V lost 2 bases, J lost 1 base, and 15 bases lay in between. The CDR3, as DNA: TGTGCCAGCAGCTTACGCGGCGGCACAGGGTCCTACGAGCAGTACTTC. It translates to CASSLRGGTGSYEQYF. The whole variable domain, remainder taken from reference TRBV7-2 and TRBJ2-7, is GAGVSQSPSNKVTEKGKDVELRCDPISGHTALYWYRQSLGQGLEFLIYFQGNSAPDKSGLPSDRFSAERTGGSVSTLTIQRTQQEDSAVYLCASSLRGGTGSYEQYFGPGTRLTVT.

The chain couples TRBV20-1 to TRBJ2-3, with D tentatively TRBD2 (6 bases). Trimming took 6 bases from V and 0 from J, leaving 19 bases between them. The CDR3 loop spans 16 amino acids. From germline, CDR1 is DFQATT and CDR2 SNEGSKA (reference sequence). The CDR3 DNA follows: TGCAGTGCAGCCCTCGGGCCGGCGGGAAGCACAGATACGCAGTATTTT. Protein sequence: CSAALGPAGSTDTQYF.

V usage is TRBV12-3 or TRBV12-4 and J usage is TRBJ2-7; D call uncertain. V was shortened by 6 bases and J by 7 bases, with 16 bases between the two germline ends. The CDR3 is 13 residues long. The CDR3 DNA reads TGTGCCAGCAGGGTGACGGGTCCCGGGGAGCAGTACTTC. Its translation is CASRVTGPGEQYF.

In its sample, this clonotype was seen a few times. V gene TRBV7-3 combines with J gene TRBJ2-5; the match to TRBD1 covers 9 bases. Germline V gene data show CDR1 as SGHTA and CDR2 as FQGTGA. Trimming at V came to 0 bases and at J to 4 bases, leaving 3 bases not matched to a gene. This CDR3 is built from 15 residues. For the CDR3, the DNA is TGTGCCAGCAGCTTAACGCCGGGACAGGGAGAGACCCAGTACTTC. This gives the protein CASSLTPGQGETQYF.

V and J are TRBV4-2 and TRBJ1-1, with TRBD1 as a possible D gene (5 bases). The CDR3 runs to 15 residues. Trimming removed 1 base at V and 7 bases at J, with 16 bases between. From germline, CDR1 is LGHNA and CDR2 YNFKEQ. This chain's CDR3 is CASSQVYRDPNEAFF. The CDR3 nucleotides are TGTGCCAGCAGCCAAGTCTACCGGGACCCCAATGAAGCTTTCTTT.

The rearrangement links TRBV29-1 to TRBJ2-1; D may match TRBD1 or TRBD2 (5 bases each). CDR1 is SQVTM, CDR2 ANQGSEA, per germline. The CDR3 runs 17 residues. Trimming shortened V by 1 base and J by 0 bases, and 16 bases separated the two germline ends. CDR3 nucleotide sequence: TGCAGCGTTGAAGGAAGATCGGGGCGAAGCTCCTACAATGAGCAGTTCTTC. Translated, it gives CSVEGRSGRSSYNEQFF.

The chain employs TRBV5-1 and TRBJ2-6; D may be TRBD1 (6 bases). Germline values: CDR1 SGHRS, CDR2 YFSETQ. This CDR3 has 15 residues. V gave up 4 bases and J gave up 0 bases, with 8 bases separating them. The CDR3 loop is CASSRRGSGANVLTF. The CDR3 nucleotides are TGCGCCAGCAGCCGCAGGGGCTCTGGGGCCAACGTCCTGACTTTC.

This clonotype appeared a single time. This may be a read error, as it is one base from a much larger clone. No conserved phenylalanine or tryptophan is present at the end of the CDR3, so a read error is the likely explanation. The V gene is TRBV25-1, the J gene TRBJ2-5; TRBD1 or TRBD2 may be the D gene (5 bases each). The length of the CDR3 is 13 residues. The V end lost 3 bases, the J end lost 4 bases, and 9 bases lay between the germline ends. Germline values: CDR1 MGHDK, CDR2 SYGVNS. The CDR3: CASSDGGSETQYL. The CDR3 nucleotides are TGTGCCAGCAGTGATGGGGGTTCAGAGACCCAGTACTTA.

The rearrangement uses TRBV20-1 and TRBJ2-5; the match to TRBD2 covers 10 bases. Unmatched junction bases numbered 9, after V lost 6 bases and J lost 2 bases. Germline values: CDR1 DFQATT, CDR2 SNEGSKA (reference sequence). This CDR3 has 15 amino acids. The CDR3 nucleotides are TGCAGTGCGAACCGAGCGGGGGGGGTACAAGAGACCCAGTACTTC. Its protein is CSANRAGGVQETQYF.

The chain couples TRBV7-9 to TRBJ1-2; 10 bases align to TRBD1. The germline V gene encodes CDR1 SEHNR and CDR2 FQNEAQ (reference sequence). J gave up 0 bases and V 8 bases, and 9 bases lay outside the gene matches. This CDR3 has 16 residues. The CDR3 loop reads CASVGTGALSNYGYTF. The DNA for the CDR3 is TGTGCCAGCGTTGGGACAGGGGCTCTTTCTAACTATGGCTACACCTTC.

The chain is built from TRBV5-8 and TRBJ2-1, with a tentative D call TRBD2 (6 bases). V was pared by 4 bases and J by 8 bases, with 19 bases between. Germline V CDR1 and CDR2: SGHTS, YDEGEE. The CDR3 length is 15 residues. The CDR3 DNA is TGTGCCAGCAGCCGAAAACAGAGCTCGGGGGATGAGCAGTTCTTC. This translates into CASSRKQSSGDEQFF.